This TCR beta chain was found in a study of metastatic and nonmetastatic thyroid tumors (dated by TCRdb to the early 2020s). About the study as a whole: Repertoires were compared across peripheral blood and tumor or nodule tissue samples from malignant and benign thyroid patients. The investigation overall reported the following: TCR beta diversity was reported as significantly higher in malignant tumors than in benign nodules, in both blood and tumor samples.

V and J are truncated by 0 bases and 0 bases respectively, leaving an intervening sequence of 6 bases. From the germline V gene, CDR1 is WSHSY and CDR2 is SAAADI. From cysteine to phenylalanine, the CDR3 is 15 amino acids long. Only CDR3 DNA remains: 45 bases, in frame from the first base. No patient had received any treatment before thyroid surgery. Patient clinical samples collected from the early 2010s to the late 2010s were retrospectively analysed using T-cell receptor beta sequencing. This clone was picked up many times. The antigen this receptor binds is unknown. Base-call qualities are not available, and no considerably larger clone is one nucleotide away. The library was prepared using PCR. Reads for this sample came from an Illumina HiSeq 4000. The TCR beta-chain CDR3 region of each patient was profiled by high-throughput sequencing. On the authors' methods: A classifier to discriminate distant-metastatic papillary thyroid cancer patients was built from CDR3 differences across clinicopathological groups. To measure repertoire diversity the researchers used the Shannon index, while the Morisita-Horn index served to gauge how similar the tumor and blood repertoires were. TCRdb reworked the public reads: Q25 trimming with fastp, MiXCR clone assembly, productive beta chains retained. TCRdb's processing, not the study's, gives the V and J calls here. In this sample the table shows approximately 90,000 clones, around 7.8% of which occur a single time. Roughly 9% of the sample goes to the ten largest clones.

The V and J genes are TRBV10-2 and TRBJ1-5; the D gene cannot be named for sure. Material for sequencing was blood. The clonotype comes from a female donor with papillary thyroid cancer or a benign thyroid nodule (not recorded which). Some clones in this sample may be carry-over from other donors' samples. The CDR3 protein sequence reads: CASSESKSSNQPQHF. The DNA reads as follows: TGCGCCAGCAGTGAGTCAAAATCTAGCAATCAGCCCCAGCATTTT.